These 30 T cell receptor beta chains were all obtained from the same sample, sequenced in a study of cytomegalovirus exposure and HLA in healthy donors. Primers included in the PCR were 60 Vbeta and 13 Jbeta primers. Repertoires were generated with immunoSEQ multiplex PCR, while TCRdb's copy carries only in-frame clones and drops some. The sample shows about 150,000 clones, over 70% of them seen only once. Specimen: PBMCs. All receptors come from a woman in her forties in good health and CMV-seronegative.

This chain connects TRBV2 to TRBJ2-5; a possible D gene is TRBD2 (7 bases). Germline-derived CDR1 and CDR2 are SNHLY and FYNNEI. V lost 4 bases to trimming and J lost 3 bases, with 18 bases between them. This CDR3 contains 16 residues. In DNA, the CDR3 is TGTGCCAGCAGTGTTTCGGGGGGCCGGGGGGAAGAGACCCAGTACTTC. This translates into CASSVSGGRGEETQYF.

The chain combines TRBV6-5 with TRBJ1-4; possibly TRBD1 for D (6 bases). CDR1 and CDR2 from the germline V gene are MNHEY and SVGAGI. This CDR3 has 15 amino acids. Between the trimmed V and J ends, which lost 0 bases and 5 bases, there was a span of 10 bases. DNA for the CDR3: TGTGCCAGCAGTTACTCCGGGACACCAAATGAAAAACTGTTTTTT. Protein sequence: CASSYSGTPNEKLFF.

The gene calls are TRBV7-6 and TRBJ2-5; 9 bases fit TRBD2. The trim removed 5 bases at V and 5 bases at J, leaving 12 bases unmatched. The CDR3 runs to 16 residues. CDR1 and CDR2 from the germline V gene are SGHVS and FNYEAQ. CDR3 protein: CASSTRGGAIGETQYF. The CDR3 DNA sequence: TGTGCCAGCAGCACTCGCGGGGGGGCCATAGGTGAGACCCAGTACTTC.

This clone was observed a single time. This rearrangement joins TRBV2 to TRBJ1-2, with D uncertain. V was shortened by 2 bases and J by 6 bases, with 16 bases between the two germline ends. Per the germline V gene, CDR1 is SNHLY and CDR2 is FYNNEI. This CDR3 is 15 amino acids long. The CDR3 loop is CASSERVGRGNGYTF. CDR3 nucleotide sequence: TGTGCCAGCAGTGAAAGGGTGGGCAGAGGGAATGGCTACACCTTC. Full variable domain (outside the CDR3, taken from reference TRBV2 and TRBJ1-2): EPEVTQTPSHQVTQMGQEVILRCVPISNHLYFYWYRQILGQKVEFLVSFYNNEISEKSEIFDDQFSVERPDGSNFTLKIRSTKLEDSAMYFCASSERVGRGNGYTFGSGTRLTVV.

This clone was observed a few times. The rearrangement joins TRBV7-2 to TRBJ1-2; TRBD1 matches 9 bases. Germline V gives CDR1 SGHTA, CDR2 FQGNSA. The CDR3 has 15 residues. The V and J ends lost 3 bases and 4 bases, in that order; junction bases with no gene match: 6. CDR3 bases: TGTGCCAGCAGCTTTGGACAGGGGACGACCTATGGCTACACCTTC. Translating it yields CASSFGQGTTYGYTF. The entire variable domain, with the rest obtained from reference TRBV7-2 and TRBJ1-2, is as follows: GAGVSQSPSNKVTEKGKDVELRCDPISGHTALYWYRQSLGQGLEFLIYFQGNSAPDKSGLPSDRFSAERTGGSVSTLTIQRTQQEDSAVYLCASSFGQGTTYGYTFGSGTRLTVV.

This clone was seen only a few times. This rearrangement joins TRBV7-2 to TRBJ1-5; no firm D call. Germline V gene data show CDR1 as SGHTA and CDR2 as FQGNSA. V lost 2 bases and J 4 bases, leaving 6 bases between the germline ends. CDR3 length: 13 amino acids. DNA of the CDR3: TGTGCCAGCAGCTTATACCAGAATCAGCCCCAGCATTTT. As protein: CASSLYQNQPQHF.

This chain joins TRBV6-1 and TRBJ2-4, with D possibly matching TRBD1 (5 bases). CDR1 is MNHNS, CDR2 SASEGT, per germline. Trimming cost V 0 bases and J 0 bases, with 9 bases left between them. The CDR3 runs 16 residues. The CDR3 region is CASSEANRLAKNIQYF. For the CDR3, the DNA is TGTGCCAGCAGTGAAGCGAACAGGTTAGCCAAAAACATTCAGTACTTC.

The chain uses TRBV19 and TRBJ1-5; TRBD1 aligns across 10 bases. The CDR3 contains 13 residues. Germline V gives CDR1 LNHDA, CDR2 SQIVND (reference sequence). The trim removed 4 bases at V and 8 bases at J, leaving 2 bases unmatched. CDR3 protein: CASSRDRGEPQHF. CDR3 DNA sequence: TGTGCCAGTAGTAGGGACAGGGGTGAGCCCCAGCATTTT.

This clone was detected only a few times. V usage is TRBV5-1 and J usage is TRBJ2-3; TRBD2 might be the D (6 bases). Per germline, CDR1 SGHRS and CDR2 YFSETQ. The CDR3 consists of 17 residues. Trimming shortened V by 4 bases and J by 0 bases, and 18 bases separated the two germline ends. CDR3 sequence (DNA): TGCGCCAGCAGCGGGGGTGGGGGGTACTACAGCACAGATACGCAGTATTTT. Translating gives CASSGGGGYYSTDTQYF.

The chain combines TRBV7-9 with TRBJ1-6; a possible D gene is TRBD1 (5 bases). The V end lost 9 bases, the J end lost 7 bases, and 19 bases lay between the germline ends. CDR1 is SEHNR, CDR2 FQNEAQ, per germline (reference sequence). This CDR3 contains 15 residues. The DNA for the CDR3 is TGTGCCAGTTCCCTTTCTGGGGGGATGAATTCACCCCTCCACTTT. As protein: CASSLSGGMNSPLHF.

The chain recombines TRBV29-1 with TRBJ1-4, with D unclear. Trimming removed 5 bases from V and 3 bases from J, with 10 bases in between. The CDR3 has 13 residues. CDR1 SQVTM and CDR2 ANQGSEA come from the germline V gene. The CDR3 reads CSVWRSANEKLFF. CDR3 DNA: TGCAGCGTTTGGAGATCAGCTAATGAAAAACTGTTTTTT. The whole variable domain, remainder taken from reference TRBV29-1 and TRBJ1-4, is SAVISQKPSRDICQRGTSLTIQCQVDSQVTMMFWYRQQPGQSLTLIATANQGSEATYESGFVIDKFPISRPNLTFSTLTVSNMSPEDSSIYLCSVWRSANEKLFFGSGTQLSVL.

In DNA form, the CDR3 reads TGTGCCAGCAGCGTAGCCACAGGACGAAACACCATATATTTT. Its protein product is CASSVATGRNTIYF. V is TRBV9 and J is TRBJ1-3; a possible D gene is TRBD1 (5 bases). V lost 0 bases and J lost 5, with 9 bases in between. CDR3 length: 14 residues. From germline, CDR1 is SGDLS and CDR2 YYNGEE.

This chain connects TRBV6-5 to TRBJ1-1; D not resolved. V lost 2 bases and J 5 bases, leaving 15 bases between the germline ends. Germline lookup yields CDR1 MNHEY and CDR2 SVGAGI. CDR3 length: 15 residues. The CDR3 nucleotides read TGTGCCAGCAGTTACCTCCGCCCCTCGGTAACTGAAGCTTTCTTT. It is translated as CASSYLRPSVTEAFF.

The rearrangement uses TRBV28 and TRBJ1-2, with D unresolved. Germline loops: CDR1 MDHEN, CDR2 SYDVKM. The ends were cut back, 6 bases at V and 5 bases at J, with 16 bases in the middle. This CDR3 has 14 residues. CDR3 sequence (DNA): TGTGCCAGCAGGGTACCGGGAGCGGCTTATGGCTACACCTTC. This sequence encodes CASRVPGAAYGYTF.

CDR3 nucleotide sequence: TGTGCCAGCAGCCAATCCGGTGAAGCTTTCTTT. Amino acids: CASSQSGEAFF. The chain couples TRBV7-9 to TRBJ1-1; D is unresolved. This CDR3 has 11 residues. Germline V gene sequence: CDR1 SEHNR, CDR2 FQNEAQ (reference sequence). V lost 5 bases to trimming and J lost 7 bases, with 8 bases between them.

The gene calls are TRBV6-1 and TRBJ2-1; D uncertain. The CDR3 spans 16 residues. Per germline, CDR1 MNHNS and CDR2 SASEGT. V lost 2 bases, J lost 2 bases, and 13 bases lay in between. Written as DNA, the CDR3 is TGTGCCAGCAGTGAAATCCTTAGCTATGCCTACAATGAGCAGTTCTTC. Its translation: CASSEILSYAYNEQFF.

The chain joins TRBV5-1 to TRBJ2-5; no reliable D call. V was cut by 5 bases and J by 4 bases, with 9 bases left in between. The CDR3 extends over 12 amino acids. The germline CDR1 and CDR2 sequences are SGHRS and YFSETQ. In nucleotides, the CDR3 is TGCGCCAGCAGGCTCCAGTCAGAGACCCAGTACTTC. Translating gives CASRLQSETQYF.

J is TRBJ2-7 and V is TRBV7-2; 8 nucleotides match TRBD1. With 8 bases clipped from V and 2 bases from J, the junction kept 8 bases outside the gene matches. Per germline, CDR1 SGHTA and CDR2 FQGNSA. This CDR3 contains 14 residues. The CDR3 bases are TGTGCCAGCTCCAATCCACAGGGGGCCTACGAGCAGTACTTC. Amino acid sequence: CASSNPQGAYEQYF.

The chain couples TRBV6-1 to TRBJ2-3, with D unresolved. Germline V gene lookup returns CDR1 MNHNS and CDR2 SASEGT. This CDR3 region has 14 residues. V was clipped by 6 bases and J by 8 bases, with 18 bases between them. CDR3 sequence: CASSPRLQWSTQYF. CDR3 nucleotides: TGTGCCAGCAGCCCCCGACTCCAGTGGAGTACGCAGTATTTT.

This chain links TRBV2 with TRBJ2-7; no reliable D call. Germline CDR1 SNHLY, CDR2 FYNNEI. The CDR3 is 12 residues long. V lost 4 bases to trimming and J lost 3 bases, with 7 bases between them. CDR3 nucleotides: TGTGCCAGCAGTGTAGAGGTCTACGAGCAGTACTTC. It yields the protein CASSVEVYEQYF.

The genes are TRBV28 and TRBJ2-5; 7 bases line up with TRBD2. V gave up 7 bases and J gave up 6 bases; unmatched junction bases: 11. The germline CDR1 and CDR2 sequences are MDHEN and SYDVKM. The CDR3 spans 14 residues. CDR3 nucleotides: TGTGCCAGCATCCCTGCGGGGGTTGAAAAGACCCAGTACTTC. It translates to CASIPAGVEKTQYF.

The V gene is TRBV5-1, the J gene TRBJ2-5, with D perhaps matching TRBD2 (6 bases). Germline V CDR1 and CDR2: SGHRS, YFSETQ. The CDR3 has 14 amino acids. V was trimmed by 0 bases and J by 4 bases, leaving 10 bases between them. CDR3 nucleotides: TGCGCCAGCAGCTTGGAGCGGCGGGGAGAGACCCAGTACTTC. It yields the protein CASSLERRGETQYF.

This clone was found a few times. V is TRBV4-1 and J is TRBJ1-1; TRBD1 might be the D (5 bases). CDR1 and CDR2 from the germline V gene are MGHRA and YSYEKL. V was cut by 0 bases and J by 0 bases, with 17 bases left in between. CDR3 length: 18 residues. The CDR3 coding sequence is TGCGCCAGCAGCCAAGAGAAGAGGACAAATAGACTGAACACTGAAGCTTTCTTT. Its protein is CASSQEKRTNRLNTEAFF.

This chain links TRBV25-1 with TRBJ1-2; 11 bases are shared with TRBD1. Germline V gene data show CDR1 as MGHDK and CDR2 as SYGVNS. Losses at the gene ends were 3 bases for V and 8 bases for J; bases not matched to a gene: 8. The CDR3 contains 15 residues. Written as DNA, the CDR3 is TGTGCCAGCAGTGACATAGGACAGGGGGCACGAGGCTACACCTTC. Translating gives CASSDIGQGARGYTF.

The CDR3 nucleotides are TGTGCCAGCAGTTCCTGGACAGGGGACTATGGCTACACCTTC. Its translation is CASSSWTGDYGYTF. V and J are TRBV28 and TRBJ1-2; 9 nucleotides align to TRBD1. This CDR3 is 14 amino acids long. V was clipped by 4 bases and J by 3 bases; unmatched bases: 3. The germline gives CDR1 MDHEN, CDR2 SYDVKM.

V usage is TRBV5-1 and J usage is TRBJ2-3, with 13 bases identical to TRBD2. After removal of 8 bases from V and 2 bases from J, the junction contained 5 bases not matched to a gene. Germline values: CDR1 SGHRS, CDR2 YFSETQ. This CDR3 comprises 15 residues. The chain's CDR3 is CASTGTSGVTDTQYF. The CDR3 coding sequence is TGCGCCAGTACTGGGACTAGCGGGGTCACAGATACGCAGTATTTT.

The CDR3 loop is CASSQELGGPGNEQFF. The CDR3 nucleotides read TGTGCCAGCAGCCAAGAGCTCGGGGGGCCGGGGAATGAGCAGTTCTTC. The chain recombines TRBV4-2 with TRBJ2-1, with a weak D call TRBD2 (7 bases). CDR3 length: 16 residues. Germline CDR1 LGHNA, CDR2 YNFKEQ. Deletions cut 0 bases from V and 7 bases from J, with 16 bases between.

The rearrangement uses TRBV4-1 and TRBJ2-2; TRBD2 matches 16 bases. The CDR3 sequence is 19 residues long. Germline V gene sequence: CDR1 MGHRA, CDR2 YSYEKL. V was clipped by 4 bases and J by 6 bases; unmatched bases: 11. CDR3: CASSPSGLAGGLLSGELFF. CDR3 coding DNA: TGCGCCAGCAGCCCTTCGGGACTAGCGGGGGGGCTTTTGTCCGGGGAGCTGTTTTTT.

J is TRBJ2-1 and V is TRBV30; perhaps TRBD2 as D (6 bases). Germline loops: CDR1 GTSNPN, CDR2 SVGIG (reference sequence). With 1 base removed from V and 8 bases from J, the gap between germline ends came to 12 bases. The CDR3 loop spans 13 amino acids. CDR3 sequence (DNA): TGTGCCTGGAGTGACGGACTAAGTTATGAGCAGTTCTTC. Protein sequence: CAWSDGLSYEQFF. Using reference TRBV30 and TRBJ2-1 for the parts outside the CDR3, the full variable domain is SQTIHQWPATLVQPVGSPLSLECTVEGTSNPNLYWYRQAAGRGLQLLFYSVGIGQISSEVPQNLSASRPQDRQFILSSKKLLLSDSGFYLCAWSDGLSYEQFFGPGTRLTVL.

The chain combines TRBV7-9 with TRBJ1-2; D is uncertain. Trimming removed 1 base at V and 2 bases at J, with 8 bases between. The CDR3 length is 14 residues. Germline V gene sequence: CDR1 SEHNR, CDR2 FQNEAQ (reference sequence). The CDR3 DNA reads as TGTGCCAGCAGCTTAGAGCGGGAAAACTATGGCTACACCTTC. Translation: CASSLERENYGYTF.